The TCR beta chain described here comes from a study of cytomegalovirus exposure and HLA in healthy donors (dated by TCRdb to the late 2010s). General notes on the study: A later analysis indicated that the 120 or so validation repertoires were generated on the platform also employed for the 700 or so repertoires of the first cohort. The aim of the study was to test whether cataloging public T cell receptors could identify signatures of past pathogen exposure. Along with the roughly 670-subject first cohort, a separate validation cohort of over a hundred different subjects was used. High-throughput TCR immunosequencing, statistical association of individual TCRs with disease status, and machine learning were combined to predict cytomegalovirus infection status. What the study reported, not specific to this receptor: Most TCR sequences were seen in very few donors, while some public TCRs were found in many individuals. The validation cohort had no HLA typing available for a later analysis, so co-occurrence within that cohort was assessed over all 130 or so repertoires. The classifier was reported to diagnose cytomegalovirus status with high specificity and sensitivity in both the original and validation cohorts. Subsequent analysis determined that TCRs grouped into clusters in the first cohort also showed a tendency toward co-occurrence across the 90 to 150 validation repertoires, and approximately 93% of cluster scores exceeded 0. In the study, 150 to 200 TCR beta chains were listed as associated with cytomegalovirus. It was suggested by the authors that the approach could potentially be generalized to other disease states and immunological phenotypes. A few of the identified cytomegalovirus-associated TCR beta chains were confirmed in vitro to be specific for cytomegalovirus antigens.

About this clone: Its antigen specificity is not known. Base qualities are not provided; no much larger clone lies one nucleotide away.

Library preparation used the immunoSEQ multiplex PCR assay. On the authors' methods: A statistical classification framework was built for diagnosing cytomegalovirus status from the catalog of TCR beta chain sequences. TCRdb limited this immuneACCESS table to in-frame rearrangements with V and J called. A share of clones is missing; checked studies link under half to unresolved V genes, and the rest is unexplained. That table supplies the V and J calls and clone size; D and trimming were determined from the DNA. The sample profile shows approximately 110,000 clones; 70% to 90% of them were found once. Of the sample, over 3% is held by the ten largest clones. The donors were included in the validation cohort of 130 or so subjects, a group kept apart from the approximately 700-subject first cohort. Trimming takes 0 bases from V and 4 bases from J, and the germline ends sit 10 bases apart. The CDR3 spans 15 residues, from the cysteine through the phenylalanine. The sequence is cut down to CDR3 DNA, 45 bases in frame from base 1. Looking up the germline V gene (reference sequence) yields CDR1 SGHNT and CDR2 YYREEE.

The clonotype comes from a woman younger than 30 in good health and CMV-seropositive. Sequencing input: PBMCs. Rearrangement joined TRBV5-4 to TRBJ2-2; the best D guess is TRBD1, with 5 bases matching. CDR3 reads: CASSLGQTPTGELFF. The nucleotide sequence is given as TGTGCCAGCAGCTTGGGACAGACTCCCACCGGGGAGCTGTTTTTT. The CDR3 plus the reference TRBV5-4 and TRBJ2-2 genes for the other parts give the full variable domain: ETGVTQSPTHLIKTRGQQVTLRCSSQSGHNTVSWYQQALGQGPQFIFQYYREEENGRGNFPPRFSGLQFPNYSSELNVNALELDDSALYLCASSLGQTPTGELFFGEGSRLTVL.